This T cell receptor (beta chain) emerged from a study of human T cells and chemical hapten exposure. Study overall: Small pooled library volume differences chiefly drove per-sample TCR yield variation.

Study results and limitations: After DPC sensitization, TCRs above 1 in 1000 frequency showed no change.

Time point of the sample: healthy volunteer bleed at 2 weeks. Researchers extracted total RNA from unfractionated whole blood. Library construction involved attaching unique molecular identifiers to individual cDNA molecules, which allowed quantitative, reproducible TCR counting. Authors' methods: From about 22,000 to 700,000 TCRs were found per sample, with a median of approximately 96,000. TCRdb called the RACE reads again in MiXCR, with one record for every CDR3 protein. The V and J calls reflect TCRdb's pipeline rather than the authors' work. The data show roughly 100,000 distinct CDR3 sequences, 8.5% to 9% seen once. Germline values: CDR1 DFQATT, CDR2 SNEGSKA (reference sequence). The CDR3 consists of 15 residues. J was trimmed by 4 bases and V by 1 base; bases with no gene match: 3. This clonotype was detected many times. Its cognate antigen is unknown.

The chain links TRBV20-1 to TRBJ1-6; 8 bases fit TRBD1. Material for sequencing was whole blood. The receptor was derived from a female donor in good health. Some clones in this sample may be carry-over from other donors' samples. CDR3 sequence: CSARATGAYNSPLHF. The CDR3 DNA reads TGCAGTGCTAGAGCGACAGGGGCTTATAATTCACCCCTCCACTTT.